Sequencing of this T cell receptor beta chain was carried out in a study of a mutant IDH1 vaccine in newly diagnosed glioma (dated by TCRdb to the early 2020s). Notes on the research overall: Of the roughly 30 treated patients, approximately 60% were male and roughly 38% were female, and a mean age of 40.4 years was recorded. Longitudinal TCRB deep sequencing was done for 25 to 30 treated patients, wherever samples were available for exploratory analyses. Before enrollment, most patients had been given radiochemotherapy with temozolomide as standard therapy, while the rest had received either radiotherapy alone or temozolomide alone. Peripheral blood was collected at six visits: V03 (baseline), V05, V07, V10, V12 and V13.

Study-level results and caveats: It was noted by the authors that analyses of patient blood samples could not be reproduced owing to sample limitations. Selection of PBMC samples for TCRB deep sequencing was based on availability. Immune responses induced by the vaccine were seen in roughly 95% of patients across multiple MHC alleles. Pseudoprogression seemed to be unrelated to changes in the top peripheral T cell clonotypes found by TCRB sequencing.

Explained via the paper, the time point label denotes: baseline, week 1 (first vaccination visit). According to the study, the label for this sample's treatment or condition signals: pre-vaccination baseline after standard-of-care therapy. Newly diagnosed WHO grade 3 or 4 IDH1-mutant astrocytomas showing loss of nuclear ATRX were present in the donors. The samples were drawn from NOA16, a multicentre, single-arm, open-label phase I trial in Germany that tested a mutant IDH1 peptide vaccine in humans for the first time. For immunogenicity testing, the blood drawn at visit V03 was used as the baseline sample. Genomic DNA for TCRB sequencing was extracted from EDTA blood using the DNeasy Blood and Tissue Kit. The method behind the library was the immunoSEQ multiplex PCR assay. Rearranged TCR beta chain sequences were amplified using the hsTCRB Kit according to the manufacturer's protocol. TCRB libraries were sequenced on an Illumina MiSeq. For the original study's pipeline: The kit vendor's proprietary platform handled demultiplexing, trimming and gene mapping. TCRdb re-hosts the immuneACCESS table, in-frame sequences only. Its copies lack some clones; in the studies checked, an unresolved V gene accounts for under half of them, and the cause for the rest is not known. V, J and clone size are taken as reported in that table, and D and trimming were inferred from the DNA itself. The sample yields 60,000 to 75,000 clones; over 70% were counted once. The ten largest clones add up to 4% to 5.5% of the sample.

Turning to this clone: No cognate antigen has been identified for it. Base quality data are lacking; no much larger clone is found one base away.

The germline ends are 16 bases apart after V is trimmed by 0 bases and J by 5 bases. CDR1 and CDR2 (MNHNS, SASEGT) derive from the germline V gene. From the cysteine up to the phenylalanine, the CDR3 has a length of 17 residues. The DNA shown is the 51-base CDR3, in frame from base 1. This TCR derives from a young woman with glioma. Some clones in this sample may be carry-over from other donors' samples. The starting material was peripheral blood mononuclear cells (PBMCs), obtained from a glioma patient treated with radiotherapy, temozolomide or both. Rearrangement joined TRBV6-1 to TRBJ2-2, with a tentative D gene TRBD2 over 7 matching bases. Read as DNA, the sequence is TGTGCCAGCAGTGAAGCGTGGCGCGGGGGCAGAACCGGGGAGCTGTTTTTT. It encodes CASSEAWRGGRTGELFF.